This record concerns one T cell receptor (beta chain) sequence. The antigen remains undetermined. These data belong to a study of early T cells in non-severe SARS-CoV-2 infection. Trimming removed 1 base from V and 7 bases from J; junction bases left unmatched: 11. Germline V gives CDR1 LGHDT, CDR2 YNNKEL (reference sequence). The CDR3 totals 17 residues. Study conclusions and caveats: Lookups in VDJdb leaned toward anti-spike CD8 responses and missed private and CD4 specificities.

In the library, individual cDNA molecules carried attached unique molecular identifiers. One entry per CDR3 protein, called by TCRdb with MiXCR from the 5' RACE reads. The sample has tens of thousands of distinct CDR3 sequences, about 15% seen once. This chain connects TRBV3-1 to TRBJ2-7; 12 nucleotides match TRBD2. The sample in question was whole blood, obtained at baseline. This receptor was identified in an adult who was a healthcare worker with PCR-confirmed SARS-CoV-2 infection or an uninfected control (not recorded which). Here the CDR3 reads CASSQGKLAGGGEEQYF. The DNA of the CDR3 is TGTGCCAGCAGCCAAGGAAAACTAGCGGGAGGAGGGGAAGAGCAGTACTTC.